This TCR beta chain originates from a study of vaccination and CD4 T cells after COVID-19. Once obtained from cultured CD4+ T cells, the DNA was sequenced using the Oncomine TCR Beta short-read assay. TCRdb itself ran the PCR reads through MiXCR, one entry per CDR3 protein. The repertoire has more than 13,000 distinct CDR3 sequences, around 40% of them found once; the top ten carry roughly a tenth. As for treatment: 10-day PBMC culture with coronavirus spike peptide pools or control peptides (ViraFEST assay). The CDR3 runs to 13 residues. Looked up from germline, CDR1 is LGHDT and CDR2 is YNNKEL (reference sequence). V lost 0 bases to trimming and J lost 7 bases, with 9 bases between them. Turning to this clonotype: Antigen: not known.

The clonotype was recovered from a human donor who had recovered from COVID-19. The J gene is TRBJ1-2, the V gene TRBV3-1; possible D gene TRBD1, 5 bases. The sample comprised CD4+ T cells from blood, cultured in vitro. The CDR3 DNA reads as TGTGCCAGCAGCCAAGAGTATGGGGGTGGCTACACCTTC. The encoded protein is CASSQEYGGGYTF.